The entry below describes one T cell receptor (beta chain). The sample originates from a study of blood T cell repertoires in COVID-19. At the level of the study: The samples span acute and convalescent COVID-19 from the United States, Italy and Spain.

Clones were read by immunoSEQ multiplex PCR, and TCRdb kept only the in-frame ones, dropping some. The sample gives fewer than 80,000 clones, roughly nine tenths of which show up once; around 4.9% is in the top ten. The sample comprised peripheral blood. The TCR sequence derives from a woman aged 50 to 60 with active COVID-19.

The DNA of the CDR3 is TGTGCCAGCAGCTCACAGGGGAATGAAGCTTTCTTT. It is translated as CASSSQGNEAFF. The rearrangement uses TRBV6-5 and TRBJ1-1; TRBD1 agrees at 7 bases. There are 12 residues in the CDR3. Unmatched junction bases numbered 5, after V lost 6 bases and J lost 7 bases. Germline lookup yields CDR1 MNHEY and CDR2 SVGAGI.